The 6 T cell receptor beta chains reported below all come from one sample, sequenced in a study of follicular helper T cells after annual influenza vaccination. Generated by immunoSEQ multiplex PCR, the TCRdb table keeps only in-frame clones and is missing some. The sample holds 650 to 900 clones, approximately 72% seen once. Regarding time point: 2015-2016 season, 7 days after influenza vaccination. The sequencing here drew on CXCR5+ CD38+ circulating T follicular helper cells from blood, taken 7 days after influenza vaccination. The sample's subset: circulating Tfh, non-naive CD4+CXCR5+PD-1+ (ICOS+CD38+ or ICOS-CD38-). These receptors came from an adult who received the influenza vaccine.

This clone has just a few counts. V and J are TRBV6-1 and TRBJ2-7, with a weak D call TRBD2 (5 bases). V was shortened by 6 bases and J by 6 bases, with 12 bases between the two germline ends. Germline CDR1 is MNHNS and CDR2 is SASEGT. This CDR3 is built from 12 residues. The CDR3 sequence is CASSQREFEQYF. The DNA of the CDR3 is TGTGCCAGCAGCCAAAGGGAGTTCGAGCAGTACTTC.

The chain has TRBV7-8 and TRBJ2-7, with TRBD2 identical over 10 bases. Germline CDR1 is SGHVS and CDR2 is FQNEAQ. After removal of 1 base from V and 5 bases from J, the junction contained 8 bases not matched to a gene. There are 16 residues in the CDR3. Here the CDR3 reads CASSLGPPSGGNEQYF. CDR3 DNA: TGTGCCAGCAGCTTAGGGCCCCCTAGCGGGGGCAACGAGCAGTACTTC.

The rearrangement links TRBV25-1 to TRBJ2-2; D gene unclear. Between the trimmed V and J ends, which lost 2 bases and 9 bases, there was a span of 7 bases. The V gene's germline CDR1 is MGHDK and CDR2 SYGVNS. The CDR3 is made up of 12 amino acids. The CDR3 region has the DNA TGTGCCAGCAGTGAAACTTACCGGGAGCTGTTTTTT. Protein sequence: CASSETYRELFF.

The chain couples TRBV5-1 to TRBJ2-5; 9 bases map to TRBD2. V was pared by 7 bases and J by 5 bases, with 9 bases of the junction left unmatched. Germline assignment: CDR1 SGHRS and CDR2 YFSETQ. This CDR3 is 14 amino acids long. CDR3 sequence: CASRPSLAGETQYF. As DNA, the CDR3 is TGCGCCAGCCGACCGTCGCTAGCGGGGGAGACCCAGTACTTC.

The chain joins TRBV11-2 to TRBJ2-7; D is ambiguous. The CDR3 loop spans 13 amino acids. Germline lookup yields CDR1 SGHAT and CDR2 FQNNGV. V lost 4 bases to trimming and J lost 8 bases, with 15 bases between them. The CDR3 is CASSSGLDFKQYF. CDR3 nucleotides: TGTGCCAGCAGCTCCGGGCTCGATTTCAAGCAGTACTTC.

J is TRBJ2-2 and V is TRBV7-3; 8 bases agree with TRBD2. The germline gives CDR1 SGHTA, CDR2 FQGTGA. The V gene end was trimmed by 3 bases and the J gene end by 6 bases; junction bases not matched to a gene: 9. The CDR3 consists of 16 residues. The CDR3 region is CASSFQTPGGAGELFF. The CDR3 bases are TGTGCCAGCAGCTTTCAGACCCCCGGGGGGGCCGGGGAGCTGTTTTTT.